This T cell receptor (beta chain) derives from a study of OX40 agonist ivuxolimab in advanced cancers. J gave up 5 bases and V 10 bases, and 10 bases lay outside the gene matches. The CDR3 covers 13 residues. Germline V gene data show CDR1 as MNHEY and CDR2 as SVGAGI. Assay used: immunoSEQ multiplex PCR; TCRdb lists only in-frame clones, some missing. Among some 150,000 clones listed, 90% were seen once. The sequenced sample was CD4+ or CD8+ T cells sorted from blood, obtained in a trial of the OX40 agonist ivuxolimab. The receptor comes from an adult with an advanced solid tumor such as melanoma, head and neck, liver or kidney cancer. The V and J genes are TRBV6-5 and TRBJ1-2; 7 bases line up with TRBD1. This chain's CDR3 is CAISTGKDYGYTF. CDR3 sequence (DNA): TGTGCCATTTCGACAGGGAAAGATTATGGCTACACCTTC.